This record concerns one TCR beta chain sequence. The sample originates from a study of T cell changes during pregnancy in multiple sclerosis. Per germline, CDR1 LGHNA and CDR2 YSLEER. With V trimmed by 1 base and J by 4 bases, 9 bases remained unmatched. There are 17 residues in the CDR3. Profiled with immunoSEQ multiplex PCR; TCRdb holds only in-frame clones, not every one. The repertoire holds more than 50,000 clones, with 91% as singletons. The TCR was taken from a female donor in good health, enrolled as a control in a pregnancy study. The chain links TRBV4-3 to TRBJ2-3; 9 positions agree with TRBD2. Sequences were derived from CD4+ T cells from peripheral blood mononuclear cells, sampled after pregnancy. The CDR3 DNA is TGCGCCAGCAGCCAAGGGGGGACTAGCTCTAGCGCAGATACGCAGTATTTT. Amino acid sequence: CASSQGGTSSSADTQYF.